A selection of T cell receptor beta chains follows, all from one sample in a study of T cell repertoires in cytomegalovirus infection. MiXCR was run by TCRdb on the reads, yielding one entry per CDR3 protein. The sample includes around 240,000 distinct CDR3 sequences, over 20% seen only once; the top ten take around a sixth. Sequencing input: CD8+ T cells from PBMCs. The receptors come from a human donor in good health (CMV status not recorded). Some clones in this sample may be carry-over from other donors' samples. CDR3s include the opening cysteine and the closing phenylalanine or tryptophan. Fields, in order: J gene, V gene, clone size, D gene, CDR3 protein, CDR3 DNA. D genes are given only for firm matches. Clone size is not always given. Where it is, it says once, few, many or a class for expanded clones.

J: TRBJ2-5
V: TRBV7-9
size: many
D: TRBD2
CDR3: CASSLGLAGAGTSETQYF
DNA: TGTGCCAGCAGCTTAGGACTAGCGGGAGCTGGCACCTCCGAGACCCAGTACTTC

J: TRBJ2-1
V: TRBV28
size: .
D: .
CDR3: CASSSPRALPGDEQFF
DNA: TGTGCCAGCAGTTCCCCCCGGGCCCTCCCCGGCGATGAGCAGTTCTTC

J: TRBJ2-6
V: TRBV19
size: few
D: .
CDR3: CASSDTEYGANVLTF
DNA: TGTGCCAGTAGTGACACGGAGTATGGGGCCAACGTCCTGACTTTC

J: TRBJ2-4
V: TRBV15
size: .
D: TRBD1
CDR3: CATSKGTGKNIQYF
DNA: TGTGCCACCAGCAAAGGGACAGGGAAAAACATTCAGTACTTC

J: TRBJ2-5
V: TRBV6-6
size: .
D: .
CDR3: CASSYSIGLVDFQETQYF
DNA: TGTGCCAGCAGTTACTCGATAGGCCTAGTCGATTTTCAAGAGACCCAGTACTTC

J: TRBJ2-1
V: TRBV7-9
size: many
D: TRBD1
CDR3: CASSLADETGLNEQFF
DNA: TGTGCCAGCAGCTTAGCGGACGAGACAGGGCTCAATGAGCAGTTCTTC

J: TRBJ2-4
V: TRBV7-9
size: .
D: TRBD2
CDR3: CASSSGTSEAKNIQYF
DNA: TGTGCCAGCAGCTCCGGAACTAGCGAAGCCAAAAACATTCAGTACTTC

J: TRBJ2-3
V: TRBV27
size: many
D: TRBD2
CDR3: CASKRGTIRMGTDTQYF
DNA: TGTGCCAGCAAGCGGGGGACGATCAGGATGGGGACAGATACGCAGTATTTT

J: TRBJ1-3
V: TRBV5-1
size: .
D: .
CDR3: CASSFPSDTIYF
DNA: TGCGCCAGCAGCTTCCCATCTGACACCATATATTTT

J: TRBJ2-5
V: TRBV12-5
size: .
D: .
CDR3: CASAQGVRETQYF
DNA: TGTGCTAGTGCCCAGGGAGTACGTGAGACCCAGTACTTC

J: TRBJ2-1
V: TRBV12-3/TRBV12-4
size: .
D: .
CDR3: CASSLASLDEQFF
DNA: TGTGCCAGCAGTCTGGCTAGCTTGGATGAGCAGTTCTTC

J: TRBJ1-2
V: TRBV12-3/TRBV12-4
size: .
D: TRBD1
CDR3: CASSWGTGGGYGYTF
DNA: TGTGCCAGCAGTTGGGGGACAGGGGGCGGCTATGGCTACACCTTC

J: TRBJ1-2
V: TRBV28
size: .
D: .
CDR3: CASSFQGWYGYTF
DNA: TGTGCCAGCAGTTTCCAGGGCTGGTATGGCTACACCTTC

J: TRBJ2-7
V: TRBV7-2
size: many
D: .
CDR3: CASSFPTFGDFSYEQYF
DNA: TGTGCCAGCAGCTTCCCAACCTTCGGGGATTTCTCCTACGAGCAGTACTTC

J: TRBJ2-7
V: TRBV29-1
size: many
D: TRBD1
CDR3: CSVQTPDRGHEQYF
DNA: TGCAGCGTACAGACTCCGGACAGGGGCCACGAGCAGTACTTC

J: TRBJ1-5
V: TRBV27
size: .
D: .
CDR3: CASSLWDLLSNQPQHF
DNA: TGTGCCAGCAGTTTATGGGACCTACTCAGCAATCAGCCCCAGCATTTT

J: TRBJ2-1
V: TRBV7-9
size: many
D: .
CDR3: CASSTATDEQFF
DNA: TGTGCCAGCAGCACCGCGACCGATGAGCAGTTCTTC

J: TRBJ2-7
V: TRBV28
size: .
D: .
CDR3: CASSLLDSSSYEQYF
DNA: TGTGCCAGCAGTTTACTAGACTCCAGCTCCTACGAGCAGTACTTC

J: TRBJ2-7
V: TRBV27
size: .
D: TRBD2
CDR3: CASSFSSGGGEQYF
DNA: TGTGCCAGCAGTTTTTCTAGCGGGGGGGGCGAGCAGTACTTC

J: TRBJ2-3
V: TRBV27
size: many
D: .
CDR3: CASGLSVDTQYF
DNA: TGTGCCAGCGGGTTGAGTGTAGATACGCAGTATTTT

J: TRBJ1-1
V: TRBV28
size: .
D: TRBD1
CDR3: CASSTRQGPTEAFF
DNA: TGTGCCAGCAGTACCCGACAGGGCCCCACTGAAGCTTTCTTT

J: TRBJ2-5
V: TRBV15
size: few
D: TRBD1
CDR3: CATSSLGQGIQETQYF
DNA: TGTGCCACCAGCAGCCTAGGACAGGGTATACAAGAGACCCAGTACTTC

J: TRBJ2-1
V: TRBV11-1
size: .
D: TRBD2
CDR3: CASSLGGLVDEQFF
DNA: TGTGCCAGCAGCTTGGGGGGGTTAGTCGATGAGCAGTTCTTC

J: TRBJ2-3
V: TRBV7-6
size: many
D: .
CDR3: CASSLAPQSTDTQYF
DNA: TGTGCCAGCAGCTTAGCCCCACAAAGCACAGATACGCAGTATTTT

J: TRBJ2-7
V: TRBV5-5
size: .
D: .
CDR3: CASSGGLLGGEQYF
DNA: TGTGCCAGCAGCGGGGGCCTCCTCGGGGGCGAGCAGTACTTC

J: TRBJ2-7
V: TRBV13
size: .
D: TRBD1
CDR3: CASSSSGTGGYEQYF
DNA: TGTGCCAGCAGCTCCTCCGGGACAGGGGGCTACGAGCAGTACTTC

J: TRBJ2-7
V: TRBV7-9
size: .
D: TRBD2
CDR3: CASRASGGDEQYF
DNA: TGTGCCAGCCGAGCCAGCGGGGGGGACGAGCAGTACTTC

J: TRBJ1-5
V: TRBV7-9
size: .
D: .
CDR3: CASSGGAGDQPQHF
DNA: TGTGCCAGCAGCGGAGGTGCAGGGGACCAGCCCCAGCATTTT

J: TRBJ2-7
V: TRBV28
size: few
D: .
CDR3: CASSLKPHEQYF
DNA: TGTGCCAGCAGTTTAAAACCCCACGAGCAGTACTTC

J: TRBJ1-5
V: TRBV15
size: few
D: TRBD1
CDR3: CATSVDRGLNQPQHF
DNA: TGTGCCACCAGTGTCGACAGGGGGCTGAATCAGCCCCAGCATTTT

J: TRBJ2-1
V: TRBV5-4
size: few
D: .
CDR3: CASSPGPEQFF
DNA: TGTGCCAGCTCGCCGGGCCCCGAGCAGTTCTTC

J: TRBJ1-5
V: TRBV19
size: .
D: .
CDR3: CASSFRTETSNQPQHF
DNA: TGTGCCAGTAGTTTCCGGACAGAGACTAGCAATCAGCCCCAGCATTTT

J: TRBJ1-4
V: TRBV12-3/TRBV12-4
size: many
D: .
CDR3: CASSITGQGNEKLFF
DNA: TGTGCCAGCAGTATTACAGGGCAGGGTAATGAAAAACTGTTTTTT

J: TRBJ1-1
V: TRBV29-1
size: .
D: .
CDR3: CSALGGAEAFF
DNA: TGCAGCGCCCTCGGGGGGGCTGAAGCTTTCTTT

J: TRBJ2-1
V: TRBV3-1
size: .
D: .
CDR3: CASSQDPNYNEQFF
DNA: TGTGCCAGCAGCCAAGATCCCAACTACAATGAGCAGTTCTTC

J: TRBJ2-3
V: TRBV14
size: few
D: .
CDR3: CASSPLEDTQYF
DNA: TGTGCCAGCAGCCCCCTCGAGGATACGCAGTATTTT

J: TRBJ2-5
V: TRBV7-9
size: few
D: .
CDR3: CASSFTGSAETQYF
DNA: TGTGCCAGCAGCTTTACGGGTTCAGCTGAGACCCAGTACTTC

J: TRBJ2-5
V: TRBV11-3
size: .
D: TRBD1
CDR3: CASSSGQGPQETQYF
DNA: TGTGCCAGCAGCTCGGGACAGGGCCCGCAAGAGACCCAGTACTTC

J: TRBJ1-3
V: TRBV14
size: few
D: .
CDR3: CASSQALGVTGNTIYF
DNA: TGTGCCAGCAGCCAAGCCTTGGGCGTCACTGGAAACACCATATATTTT

J: TRBJ2-6
V: TRBV7-2
size: few
D: TRBD1
CDR3: CASSSDRGRSGANVLTF
DNA: TGTGCCAGCAGCTCGGACAGGGGGCGATCCGGGGCCAACGTCCTGACTTTC

J: TRBJ2-6
V: TRBV6-2/TRBV6-3
size: .
D: TRBD1
CDR3: CASSRGLGANVLTF
DNA: TGTGCCAGTTCCAGGGGGCTTGGGGCCAACGTCCTGACTTTC

J: TRBJ2-7
V: TRBV27
size: .
D: .
CDR3: CASAMEPSGYEQYF
DNA: TGTGCCAGCGCTATGGAGCCTTCTGGCTACGAGCAGTACTTC

J: TRBJ1-2
V: TRBV7-9
size: .
D: .
CDR3: CASSLARDTPGRNYGYTF
DNA: TGTGCCAGCAGCTTAGCACGGGACACCCCCGGGAGAAACTATGGCTACACCTTC

J: TRBJ2-1
V: TRBV7-8
size: .
D: TRBD2
CDR3: CASSLFVAGGLNEQFF
DNA: TGTGCCAGCAGCTTATTTGTAGCGGGGGGGTTGAATGAGCAGTTCTTC

J: TRBJ2-7
V: TRBV15
size: .
D: .
CDR3: CATSRDLTAGEQYF
DNA: TGTGCCACCAGCAGAGATTTAACAGCAGGAGAGCAGTACTTC

J: TRBJ2-7
V: TRBV7-9
size: .
D: .
CDR3: CASSSWTSSYEQYF
DNA: TGTGCCAGCAGCTCCTGGACAAGCTCCTACGAGCAGTACTTC

J: TRBJ2-1
V: TRBV27
size: .
D: TRBD2
CDR3: CASKRGGSYNEQFF
DNA: TGTGCCAGCAAGCGGGGGGGCTCCTACAATGAGCAGTTCTTC

J: TRBJ2-2
V: TRBV12-3/TRBV12-4
size: many
D: .
CDR3: CASSSHQGYTGELFF
DNA: TGTGCCAGCAGCTCCCATCAGGGGTACACCGGGGAGCTGTTTTTT

J: TRBJ2-1
V: TRBV7-9
size: few
D: .
CDR3: CASSLVDSYNEQFF
DNA: TGTGCCAGCAGCTTAGTTGACTCCTACAATGAGCAGTTCTTC

J: TRBJ2-1
V: TRBV29-1
size: .
D: TRBD2
CDR3: CSVEDRERGGLPEQFF
DNA: TGCAGCGTTGAAGATCGAGAGCGGGGGGGCTTACCGGAGCAGTTCTTC

J: TRBJ2-1
V: TRBV6-2/TRBV6-3
size: .
D: .
CDR3: CASSYGQGEQFF
DNA: TGTGCCAGCAGTTACGGGCAAGGAGAGCAGTTCTTC

J: TRBJ1-3
V: TRBV15
size: .
D: .
CDR3: CATSNFRGNTIYF
DNA: TGTGCCACCTCGAATTTTAGAGGAAACACCATATATTTT

J: TRBJ2-2
V: TRBV30
size: .
D: .
CDR3: CAWSVLMGAGELFF
DNA: TGTGCCTGGAGTGTACTGATGGGCGCCGGGGAGCTGTTTTTT

J: TRBJ2-7
V: TRBV4-2
size: .
D: .
CDR3: CTSRGFGQGQYF
DNA: TGTACCAGCAGAGGGTTTGGGCAGGGGCAGTACTTC

J: TRBJ2-1
V: TRBV28
size: .
D: .
CDR3: CASSLSLRGFYNEQFF
DNA: TGTGCCAGCAGTTTATCCCTGCGGGGCTTCTACAATGAGCAGTTCTTC

J: TRBJ2-1
V: TRBV28
size: many
D: .
CDR3: CASSYRVSDEQFF
DNA: TGTGCCAGCAGCTACAGGGTTTCGGATGAGCAGTTCTTC

J: TRBJ1-5
V: TRBV4-2
size: .
D: .
CDR3: CASSHDLSYNQPQHF
DNA: TGTGCCAGCAGCCATGATCTCAGTTACAATCAGCCCCAGCATTTT

J: TRBJ2-3
V: TRBV7-8
size: many
D: .
CDR3: CASSPEGETDTQYF
DNA: TGTGCCAGCAGCCCTGAGGGGGAGACAGATACGCAGTATTTT

J: TRBJ2-4
V: TRBV20-1
size: .
D: .
CDR3: CSARDDADLAKNIQYF
DNA: TGCAGTGCTAGAGATGACGCGGATCTAGCCAAAAACATTCAGTACTTC